Listed below are T cell receptor beta chains from one sample, sequenced in a study of blood T cell repertoires in COVID-19. Sequencing was performed with immunoSEQ multiplex PCR; in TCRdb, only in-frame clones are kept and a portion is missing. The profile shows about 68,000 clones, almost 85% of them singletons. The sample consisted of peripheral blood. These TCRs come from a man between 50 and 59 years old with active COVID-19. CDR3s include the opening cysteine and the closing phenylalanine or tryptophan. The D gene is left open where the match is weak. Only part of the rows carry a size: once, few, many, or a class if the clone is expanded.

CDR3aa	CDR3nt	v_gene	abundance	j_gene	d_gene
CASSKGQGKGAIQYF	TGTGCCAGCAGCAAAGGACAGGGCAAGGGGGCCATTCAGTACTTC	TRBV21-1	-	TRBJ2-4	-
CASSYSISGSSYEQYF	TGTGCCAGCAGTTACTCGATTAGCGGGAGCTCCTACGAGCAGTACTTC	TRBV6-6	-	TRBJ2-7	TRBD2
CSASRQGNTGELFF	TGCAGTGCTAGTAGGCAGGGCAACACCGGGGAGCTGTTTTTT	TRBV20-1	once	TRBJ2-2	-
CASSQDSLSSYNEQFF	TGCGCCAGCAGCCAAGATAGCCTTAGCTCCTACAATGAGCAGTTCTTC	TRBV4-1	-	TRBJ2-1	-
CASSRTGLGYEQYF	TGTGCCAGCAGTCGGACAGGCCTTGGTTACGAGCAGTACTTC	TRBV2	-	TRBJ2-7	TRBD1
CAWSGGVGRLFF	TGTGCCTGGAGTGGCGGGGTAGGGAGGCTGTTTTTT	TRBV30	once	TRBJ1-4	-
CASSSTPGTEAFF	TGTGCCAGCAGTTCGACCCCGGGGACTGAAGCTTTCTTT	TRBV6-5	-	TRBJ1-1	-
CASSAGQGNQPQHF	TGCGCCAGCAGCGCGGGACAGGGAAATCAGCCCCAGCATTTT	TRBV5-1	-	TRBJ1-5	TRBD1
CAIRAAGGSDTQYF	TGTGCCATCAGGGCGGCGGGGGGCTCAGATACGCAGTATTTT	TRBV10-3	-	TRBJ2-3	TRBD2
CSARDYDYGYTF	TGCAGCGCTCGGGACTACGACTATGGCTACACCTTC	TRBV29-1	-	TRBJ1-2	-
CASSFRGDYPWGLTDTQYF	TGTGCCAGCAGCTTTAGAGGGGACTACCCCTGGGGGCTCACAGATACGCAGTATTTT	TRBV11-2	once	TRBJ2-3	-
CASSQAGLNTEAFF	TGTGCCAGCAGCCAAGCCGGGTTGAACACTGAAGCTTTCTTT	TRBV3-1/TRBV3-2	-	TRBJ1-1	-
CASSPGGARETQYF	TGCGCCAGCAGCCCGGGGGGGGCTCGGGAGACCCAGTACTTC	TRBV5-1	-	TRBJ2-5	TRBD2
CSASLMGGTHNEQFF	TGCAGTGCTAGTCTGATGGGCGGGACTCACAATGAGCAGTTCTTC	TRBV20-1	-	TRBJ2-1	-
CASSDGRSPYNEQFF	TGTGCCAGCAGTGACGGCAGGTCGCCCTACAATGAGCAGTTCTTC	TRBV6-4	-	TRBJ2-1	-
CASMDSLSEKLFF	TGCGCCAGCATGGACAGTCTTTCTGAAAAACTGTTTTTT	TRBV5-1	-	TRBJ1-4	-
CASSLESEGYTF	TGCGCCAGCAGCTTGGAATCAGAAGGCTACACCTTC	TRBV5-1	-	TRBJ1-2	-
CASNVGGGSDTQYF	TGTGCCAGCAACGTAGGGGGGGGCTCCGATACGCAGTATTTT	TRBV9	-	TRBJ2-3	-
CASSLSGPGELFF	TGTGCCAGCAGCTTAAGTGGCCCGGGGGAGCTGTTTTTT	TRBV7-9	-	TRBJ2-2	-
CASSRNPGSNQPQHF	TGTGCCAGCAGTAGGAACCCAGGGAGCAATCAGCCCCAGCATTTT	TRBV27	-	TRBJ1-5	-
CASGLGQGVDTQYF	TGTGCTAGTGGTTTGGGACAGGGAGTAGATACGCAGTATTTT	TRBV12-5	-	TRBJ2-3	TRBD1
CASSLVQGYNEQFF	TGCGCCAGCAGCTTGGTTCAGGGTTACAATGAGCAGTTCTTC	TRBV5-1	-	TRBJ2-1	-
CASSFAGGPYTEAFF	TGTGCCAGCAGCTTCGCCGGGGGGCCGTACACTGAAGCTTTCTTT	TRBV7-9	-	TRBJ1-1	-
CASDDNSYGYTF	TGTGCCAGTGATGATAACAGCTATGGCTACACCTTC	TRBV19	-	TRBJ1-2	-
CASSEAGRRTDTQYF	TGCGCCAGCAGCGAGGCGGGGCGTCGAACAGATACGCAGTATTTT	TRBV10-1	-	TRBJ2-3	-
CASSRQGNTEAFF	TGCGCCAGCAGTAGACAGGGGAACACTGAAGCTTTCTTT	TRBV10-1	-	TRBJ1-1	TRBD1
CASSEGDFLRDEQYF	TGTGCCAGCAGTGAAGGGGACTTCCTCCGGGACGAGCAGTACTTC	TRBV6-1	-	TRBJ2-7	-
CASSYFGGSPLHF	TGTGCCAGCAGTTACTTTGGAGGTTCACCCCTCCACTTT	TRBV6-2/TRBV6-3	-	TRBJ1-6	-
CASSRDTRGGYNSPLHF	TGTGCCAGCAGCCGCGACACCAGGGGTGGGTATAATTCACCCCTCCACTTT	TRBV4-2	-	TRBJ1-6	-
CASSLLGRGLVTDTQYF	TGTGCCAGCAGCCTCCTGGGCAGGGGGCTGGTCACAGATACGCAGTATTTT	TRBV2	-	TRBJ2-3	TRBD1
CASIERLAGGNEQFF	TGTGCCAGCATCGAGCGTCTAGCGGGAGGGAATGAGCAGTTCTTC	TRBV2	few	TRBJ2-1	TRBD2
CAWTLGWDEQFF	TGTGCCTGGACCCTGGGCTGGGATGAGCAGTTCTTC	TRBV30	once	TRBJ2-1	-
CASSYRDLGYGYTF	TGTGCCAGCAGTTACCGGGATCTAGGCTATGGCTACACCTTC	TRBV6-5	-	TRBJ1-2	-
CASMGWESRYTF	TGTGCCAGCATGGGGTGGGAGTCCCGCTACACCTTC	TRBV2	few	TRBJ1-2	-
CASSLGGGLGTEAFF	TGTGCCAGCAGCCTCGGGGGAGGGCTGGGCACTGAAGCTTTCTTT	TRBV7-2	-	TRBJ1-1	-
CASSYGTPGEAFF	TGCGCCAGCAGCTACGGGACTCCCGGCGAAGCTTTCTTT	TRBV5-1	-	TRBJ1-1	-
CASSLSVPSYEQYF	TGTGCCAGCAGCTTATCAGTTCCTTCCTACGAGCAGTACTTC	TRBV11-2	-	TRBJ2-7	-
CASSRSGGAYEQYF	TGTGCCAGCAGCCGCAGCGGGGGGGCTTACGAGCAGTACTTC	TRBV6-5	-	TRBJ2-7	TRBD2
CASSQFSLQGGNTGELFF	TGTGCCAGCAGCCAATTTTCGTTGCAGGGGGGGAACACCGGGGAGCTGTTTTTT	TRBV3-1/TRBV3-2	once	TRBJ2-2	-
CASSLGQGRPTYEQYF	TGTGCCAGCAGCCTGGGACAGGGGCGACCAACCTACGAGCAGTACTTC	TRBV5-5	-	TRBJ2-7	TRBD1
CASSMAGTGYGYTF	TGTGCCAGTAGTATGGCCGGGACAGGATATGGCTACACCTTC	TRBV19	-	TRBJ1-2	TRBD1
CASSLVVSDKYNSPLHF	TGTGCCAGCAGCTTAGTCGTTTCGGACAAGTATAATTCACCCCTCCACTTT	TRBV7-2	-	TRBJ1-6	-
CAWRESSGNTIYF	TGTGCCTGGAGGGAGAGCTCTGGAAACACCATATATTTT	TRBV30	-	TRBJ1-3	-
CASGLAAPNGLADQETQYF	TGTGCTAGTGGTTTGGCGGCCCCAAATGGACTAGCGGACCAAGAGACCCAGTACTTC	TRBV12-5	-	TRBJ2-5	TRBD2
CASSLVSDEQYF	TGTGCCAGCAGCTTAGTGTCAGATGAGCAGTACTTC	TRBV13	-	TRBJ2-7	-
CATGTGGAMNYGYTF	TGCGCCACCGGGACAGGGGGCGCGATGAACTATGGCTACACCTTC	TRBV5-1	-	TRBJ1-2	TRBD1
CAISRFQGSGTGEQFF	TGTGCCATCTCTCGATTCCAGGGAAGCGGGACGGGTGAGCAGTTCTTC	TRBV10-3	-	TRBJ2-1	TRBD2
CASSPMPGLAIDTQYF	TGTGCCAGCAGCCCCATGCCGGGCCTAGCTATAGATACGCAGTATTTT	TRBV7-6	once	TRBJ2-3	-
CASSLGQGLAKNIQYF	TGTGCCAGCAGCTTGGGACAGGGGCTAGCCAAAAACATTCAGTACTTC	TRBV7-9	-	TRBJ2-4	TRBD1
CAWSVTGFPYHNEQFF	TGTGCCTGGAGTGTAACCGGGTTTCCCTATCACAATGAGCAGTTCTTC	TRBV30	-	TRBJ2-1	-
CASRRTGVDTEAFF	TGTGCCAGCAGGCGAACGGGGGTGGACACTGAAGCTTTCTTT	TRBV6-5	-	TRBJ1-1	-
CSASDLADYNEQFF	TGCAGTGCTAGTGACCTAGCGGATTACAATGAGCAGTTCTTC	TRBV20-1	-	TRBJ2-1	TRBD2